The present T cell receptor beta chain was sequenced within a study of STAT3 mutations in large granular lymphocyte leukemia. Study-wide points: At least one immunodominant TCR beta clonotype appeared in every T-cell large granular lymphocyte leukemia patient. Some patients had dominant TCR clones larger than their STAT3 mutant burden. All newly emerging clones after therapy were STAT3 wild type.

Trimming took 3 bases from V and 1 from J, leaving 10 bases between them. CDR3 size: 14 residues. Germline assignment: CDR1 SGHKS and CDR2 YYEKEE (reference sequence). Libraries were prepared by immunoSEQ multiplex PCR; TCRdb keeps only in-frame clonotypes and omits some of them. The sample holds a few thousand clones; 46% are singletons and the top ten take 45% to 65%. Turning to this clone: Its antigen is as yet unknown.

The chain is built from TRBV5-5 and TRBJ2-5; D is uncertain. The sequenced sample consisted of peripheral blood mononuclear cells. The receptor was derived from a woman aged 70-85 years with T-cell large granular lymphocyte leukemia. Some clones in this sample may be carry-over from other donors' samples. CDR3 protein: CASSSLMTQETQYF. The CDR3 nucleotides read TGTGCCAGCAGCTCGCTAATGACCCAAGAGACCCAGTACTTC.